Listed here are 20 T cell receptor beta chains from one sample, sequenced in a study of CD4 and CD8 cells across lung adenocarcinoma regions. Via MiXCR, TCRdb re-called the PCR reads, giving one row per CDR3 protein. The sample has tens of thousands of distinct CDR3 sequences; roughly 56% are singletons. Sample: CD8+ T cells from the center of a lung tumor. These receptors were taken from a female donor with lung adenocarcinoma. The CD4 and CD8 labels of this study may be unreliable.

Many counts were recorded for this clonotype. The V call is TRBV6-5, the J call TRBJ2-5; D is perhaps TRBD1 (6 bases). TRBJ2-7 matches the DNA end more closely, so the J call is doubtful. CDR1 is MNHEY and CDR2 is SVGAGI in the germline V gene. The CDR3 extends over 16 amino acids. DNA for the CDR3: TGTGCCAGCAGTTACAGGGCAGGGGCCTACTCCTACGAGCAGTACTTC. As protein: CASSYRAGAYSYEQYF.

By share, this clonotype ranks as medium-sized (0.01 to 0.1%). The chain recombines TRBV6-5 with TRBJ1-1; D may be TRBD1 (6 bases). V gave up 3 bases and J gave up 3 bases, with 17 bases separating them. Germline-derived CDR1 and CDR2 are MNHEY and SVGAGI. The CDR3 is 16 residues long. The CDR3: CASSYGGGHLDTEAFF. The CDR3 DNA reads TGTGCCAGCAGTTATGGGGGGGGGCATCTGGACACTGAAGCTTTCTTT.

The chain couples TRBV7-2 to TRBJ1-2; D remains unclear. The germline V and J ends were trimmed by 6 bases and 4 bases, with 15 bases remaining between them. The germline CDR1 and CDR2 sequences are SGHTA and FQGNSA. The CDR3 has 14 residues. The CDR3 nucleotides read TGTGCCAGCAGTTCACGGTCGACAAGCTATGGCTACACCTTC. It codes for CASSSRSTSYGYTF.

This clonotype was seen just once. The J gene is TRBJ1-2, the V gene TRBV12-3 or TRBV12-4; weak D call: TRBD1 (5 bases). V lost 2 bases to trimming and J lost 4 bases, with 17 bases between them. The length of the CDR3 is 16 residues. The CDR3 DNA reads as TGTGCCAGCAGTTTAAGGCTCGGGGGTGTGGGCTATGGCTACACCTTC. Protein: CASSLRLGGVGYGYTF.

This clonotype showed up many times. J is TRBJ1-6 and V is TRBV27; the D is unclear. Trimming shortened V by 2 bases and J by 4 bases, and 12 bases separated the two germline ends. Germline V gene data show CDR1 as MNHEY and CDR2 as SMNVEV (reference sequence). The CDR3 is 16 residues long. Here the CDR3 reads CASSLGNGGYNSPLHF. CDR3 sequence (DNA): TGTGCCAGCAGTTTAGGGAACGGAGGGTATAATTCACCCCTCCACTTT.

The chain uses TRBV10-3 and TRBJ2-1; D could derive from TRBD1 or TRBD2 (7 bases each). The J call is in doubt because the DNA end fits TRBJ2-7 better. This CDR3 is 15 amino acids long. Germline assignment: CDR1 ENHRY and CDR2 SYGVKD. The CDR3 here is CAGGQGGGAQDTQYF. The CDR3 region has the DNA TGTGCCGGGGGGCAGGGGGGGGGCGCCCAAGATACGCAGTACTTC.

This chain uses TRBV7-3 with TRBJ2-1; 8 nucleotides match TRBD1. The trim removed 6 bases at V and 5 bases at J, leaving 6 bases unmatched. Germline V gene sequence: CDR1 SGHTA, CDR2 FQGTGA. The length of the CDR3 is 14 residues. The CDR3 sequence is CASSWQGANNEQFF. CDR3 nucleotides: TGTGCCAGCAGTTGGCAGGGGGCAAACAATGAGCAGTTCTTC.

This chain uses TRBV29-1 with TRBJ1-1; D remains unclear. V was clipped by 7 bases and J by 7 bases, with 13 bases between them. Germline-derived CDR1 and CDR2 are SQVTM and ANQGSEA. The CDR3 totals 11 residues. This chain's CDR3 is CSGEGPDEAFF. CDR3 coding DNA: TGCAGCGGCGAAGGGCCCGATGAAGCTTTCTTT. Drawing the rest from reference TRBV29-1 and TRBJ1-1, the complete variable domain is SAVISQKPSRDICQRGTSLTIQCQVDSQVTMMFWYRQQPGQSLTLIATANQGSEATYESGFVIDKFPISRPNLTFSTLTVSNMSPEDSSIYLCSGEGPDEAFFGQGTRLTVV.

Regarding this clonotype: Mismatch with germline at one junction end may stem from a read error. This chain joins TRBV10-1 and TRBJ2-5; tentative D call: TRBD1 (5 bases). CDR1 is WNHNN and CDR2 is SYGVQD in the germline V gene (reference sequence). The CDR3 runs to 14 residues. The chain's CDR3 is CAGKVGQDPETQYF. CDR3 coding DNA: TGCGCCGGCAAGGTGGGGCAAGACCCAGAGACCCAGTATTTC.

CDR3 coding DNA: TGTGCCAGCAGTGAGGGTCATTCAAGCACAAACACGCAGTATTTT. Its translation is CASSEGHSSTNTQYF. The chain has TRBV6-1 and TRBJ2-3; D is undetermined. Germline-derived CDR1 and CDR2 are MNHNS and SASEGT. Trimming stripped 3 bases from V and 9 bases from J, with 19 bases between. This CDR3 comprises 15 residues.

For this clonotype: The junction and the germline gene differ at one end; a read error may be behind it. The V and J genes are TRBV27 and TRBJ2-4, with 7 positions matching TRBD1. CDR1 is MNHEY and CDR2 is SMNVEV in the germline V gene (reference sequence). The CDR3 has 15 amino acids. Written as DNA, the CDR3 is TGTGCCAGCGGGCAGGGGGTAGGAGTCACAAACATGCAGTACTTC. Its protein is CASGQGVGVTNMQYF.

The chain employs TRBV6-1 and TRBJ2-1, with 7 bases identical to TRBD1. The J call may be mistaken, given a closer DNA end match to TRBJ2-5. CDR1 and CDR2 from the germline V gene are MNHNS and SASEGT. This CDR3 has 15 residues. The CDR3 DNA reads TGTGCCAGCCGACCGGGACAGAGTACCCAAGAGACCCAGTACTTC. Residues: CASRPGQSTQETQYF.

The CDR3 DNA follows: TGTGCCAGCAGTGAGGCGGCCAGGCAGTACTTC. It translates to CASSEAARQYF. V and J are TRBV6-1 and TRBJ2-7, with D unclear. The CDR3 is 11 amino acids. Germline V gene sequence: CDR1 MNHNS, CDR2 SASEGT. Trimming removed 3 bases at V and 9 bases at J, with 9 bases between.

The chain has TRBV6-1 and TRBJ2-1; possibly TRBD2 for D (6 bases). This CDR3 is built from 20 residues. CDR1 MNHNS and CDR2 SASEGT come from the germline V gene. Trimming took off 0 bases at V and 10 bases at J, with 31 bases between the two ends. The CDR3 is CASSEAASPLFAGTPAEQFF. The CDR3 DNA follows: TGTGCCAGCAGTGAAGCGGCGAGTCCCCTCTTTGCGGGGACCCCGGCCGAGCAGTTCTTC.

This clonotype was picked up a small number of times. This chain links TRBV6-1 with TRBJ2-5; the match to TRBD2 covers 9 bases. CDR1 and CDR2 from the germline V gene are MNHNS and SASEGT. V trimming: 5 bases; J trimming: 7 bases; junction bases outside the gene matches: 17. This CDR3 contains 17 residues. The CDR3 DNA follows: TGTGCCAGCAGTCCCCGGATGGAGCGGGGGGTTTATGTGACCCAGTACTTC. This encodes CASSPRMERGVYVTQYF.

The chain links TRBV27 to TRBJ2-4; TRBD1 aligns across 7 bases. Germline lookup yields CDR1 MNHEY and CDR2 SMNVEV (reference sequence). V shed 6 bases, J shed 13 bases, and the junction held 18 bases outside the gene matches. The CDR3 covers 15 residues. CDR3 sequence: CASRQGVGATDTQYF. Written as DNA, the CDR3 is TGTGCCAGCAGGCAGGGGGTGGGAGCCACAGATACGCAGTACTTC.

About this clonotype itself: The junction differs from germline at one of its ends, possibly a read error. This chain connects TRBV28 to TRBJ2-3; 7 bases agree with TRBD2. Germline CDR1 and CDR2: MDHEN and SYDVKM. This CDR3 is built from 14 residues. As DNA, the CDR3 is TGTGCGGGGAGCGGGGTTAGCGGCACAGATACCCAGTACTTT. Protein product: CAGSGVSGTDTQYF.

Note on this clonotype: One end of the junction fails to match germline, which may point to a read error. This chain connects TRBV6-4 to TRBJ2-3; 9 bases map to TRBD2. Germline lookup yields CDR1 MRHNA and CDR2 SNTAGT. This CDR3 region has 19 residues. The CDR3 region is CASRDSEERGATDKDTQYF. CDR3 bases: TGTGCCAGCAGGGACTCCGAGGAGCGGGGGGCCACTGACAAAGATACGCAGTATTTT.

About this clonotype itself: This may arise from a read error, as a much more abundant clone is one base away. The rearrangement links TRBV7-6 to TRBJ2-4; 7 bases are shared with TRBD2. The ends lost 6 bases at V and 13 bases at J; junction bases unmatched: 21. In germline, CDR1 is SGHVS, CDR2 FNYEAQ. The CDR3 spans 16 residues. The CDR3 protein is CASRPVGGGPSNEQYF. CDR3 DNA sequence: TGTGCCAGCAGACCCGTTGGGGGAGGGCCTTCCAATGAGCAGTACTTC.

Only one count was recorded for this clonotype. This chain uses TRBV27 with TRBJ1-5, with D perhaps TRBD1 (6 bases). CDR1 MNHEY and CDR2 SMNVEV come from the germline V gene (reference sequence). This CDR3 is built from 14 residues. Between the trimmed V and J ends, which lost 3 bases and 16 bases, there was a span of 22 bases. The CDR3 sequence: CASSFRGPDQPLHF. As DNA, the CDR3 is TGTGCCAGCAGTTTCCGGGGGCCGGATCAGCCCCTCCATTTT.